Below are 13 T cell receptor beta chains sequenced from a single sample in a study of blood T cell repertoires in COVID-19. Using immunoSEQ multiplex PCR, the repertoire was profiled, and TCRdb retains in-frame clones only, with some absent. Of about 150,000 clones in the sample, about 86% are singletons; the top ten hold approximately 7%. Sequences were obtained from peripheral blood. These receptors all come from a man in his fifties or sixties with active or convalescent COVID-19.

This clone was seen just once. This chain joins TRBV10-2 and TRBJ1-2; 10 nucleotides line up with TRBD1. The CDR3 length is 14 residues. V dropped 0 bases and J dropped 6; count of bases not matched to a gene: 1. Germline CDR1 WSHSY, CDR2 SAAADI. CDR3 sequence: CASSESTGGNGYTF. The CDR3 region has the DNA TGCGCCAGCAGTGAGTCGACAGGGGGCAATGGCTACACCTTC.

The chain is built from TRBV24-1 and TRBJ1-2; tentatively, D is TRBD1 (6 bases). The CDR3 is made up of 11 amino acids. The germline V gene encodes CDR1 KGHDR and CDR2 SFDVKD. V dropped 9 bases and J dropped 3 bases, with 7 bases sitting between them. The CDR3 nucleotides are TGTGCCACCGCAGGGGACTATGGCTACACCTTC. It yields the protein CATAGDYGYTF.

In its sample, this clone was seen once. J is TRBJ1-5 and V is TRBV12-3 or TRBV12-4, with unresolved D. The CDR3 is 13 residues long. V was pared by 3 bases and J by 0 bases, with 3 bases between. The CDR3 region has the DNA TGTGCCAGCAGTTTCTATAGCAATCAGCCCCAGCATTTT. It codes for CASSFYSNQPQHF.

The CDR3 coding sequence is TGTGCCAGTAGTAGTCCCTATACAGGGACTAACTATGGCTACACCTTC. It yields the protein CASSSPYTGTNYGYTF. V gene TRBV19 combines with J gene TRBJ1-2; maybe TRBD1 (6 bases). The germline CDR1 and CDR2 sequences are LNHDA and SQIVND (reference sequence). V dropped 4 bases and J dropped 0 bases, with 15 bases sitting between them. The CDR3 sequence is 16 residues long.

V usage is TRBV7-3 and J usage is TRBJ2-5, with 8 positions matching TRBD2. CDR3 length equals 15 residues. Losses at the gene ends were 3 bases for V and 5 bases for J; bases not matched to a gene: 8. Germline CDR1 is SGHTA and CDR2 is FQGTGA. The CDR3 DNA reads as TGTGCCAGCAGCTTTTTAAGCGGGAGAACGGAGACCCAGTACTTC. Protein product: CASSFLSGRTETQYF.

The V gene is TRBV28, the J gene TRBJ2-1; TRBD1 matches 8 bases. The CDR3 is 16 amino acids. In germline, CDR1 is MDHEN, CDR2 SYDVKM. V trimming: 1 base; J trimming: 6 bases; junction bases outside the gene matches: 8. CDR3 protein: CASSLYGQGWGNEQFF. The CDR3 region has the DNA TGTGCCAGCAGTTTATACGGACAGGGATGGGGCAATGAGCAGTTCTTC. Filled out from reference TRBV28 and TRBJ2-1, the complete variable domain reads DVKVTQSSRYLVKRTGEKVFLECVQDMDHENMFWYRQDPGLGLRLIYFSYDVKMKEKGDIPEGYSVSREKKERFSLILESASTNQTSMYLCASSLYGQGWGNEQFFGPGTRLTVL.

The chain links TRBV7-2 to TRBJ2-7; D might be TRBD1 (6 bases). Per germline, CDR1 SGHTA and CDR2 FQGNSA. The CDR3 has 13 residues. V dropped 5 bases and J dropped 7 bases, with 15 bases sitting between them. The CDR3 DNA sequence: TGTGCCAGCAGCATAGGCCACAGGGTTGAGCAGTACTTC. Translated: CASSIGHRVEQYF.

The chain has TRBV5-4 and TRBJ2-5, with 8 positions matching TRBD1. Trimming at V came to 4 bases and at J to 3 bases, leaving 5 bases not matched to a gene. The CDR3 totals 14 residues. The germline CDR1 and CDR2 sequences are SGHNT and YYREEE (reference sequence). The CDR3 DNA reads TGTGCCAGCAGCCTAAAGACAGGGGAAGAGACCCAGTACTTC. As protein: CASSLKTGEETQYF.

The J gene is TRBJ2-7, the V gene TRBV7-9, with a possible D match to TRBD1 (6 bases). Germline CDR1 and CDR2: SEHNR and FQNEAQ (reference sequence). The CDR3 sequence is 15 residues long. With 8 bases removed from V and 1 base from J, the gap between germline ends came to 18 bases. The CDR3 region is CASGWYRDGSYEQYF. CDR3 nucleotides: TGTGCCAGCGGATGGTACAGGGACGGGTCCTACGAGCAGTACTTC.

Turning to this clone: This same CDR3 is encoded by further DNA sequences in the sample. The J gene is TRBJ1-1, the V gene TRBV9, with TRBD1 identical over 8 bases. V lost 3 bases, J lost 1 base, and 2 bases stayed unmatched. Germline V lookup: CDR1 SGDLS, CDR2 YYNGEE. The CDR3 is 14 residues long. The CDR3 is CASSAGTGNTEAFF. CDR3 nucleotide sequence: TGTGCCAGCAGCGCCGGGACAGGGAACACTGAAGCTTTCTTT. Supplemented by reference TRBV9 and TRBJ1-1, the full variable domain reads DSGVTQTPKHLITATGQRVTLRCSPRSGDLSVYWYQQSLDQGLQFLIQYYNGEERAKGNILERFSAQQFPDLHSELNLSSLELGDSALYFCASSAGTGNTEAFFGQGTRLTVV.

About this clone: A read error may account for a junction end that differs from germline. V and J are TRBV7-6 and TRBJ2-7; D is possibly TRBD2 (5 bases). The germline gives CDR1 SGHVS, CDR2 FNYEAQ. CDR3 length: 14 amino acids. CDR3 residues: CASSLAEVSYEQYF. In DNA form, the CDR3 reads TGTGCCAGCAGCCTAGCAGAGGTTAGCTACGAGCAGTACTTC.

This clone was observed a single time. This chain connects TRBV27 to TRBJ2-7, with D uncertain. The germline V and J ends were trimmed by 5 bases and 2 bases, with 10 bases remaining between them. Germline-derived CDR1 and CDR2 are MNHEY and SMNVEV (reference sequence). The CDR3 extends over 13 amino acids. CDR3 DNA: TGTGCCAGCAGTAGAGACATTGCCTACGAGCAGTACTTC. Translating gives CASSRDIAYEQYF.

The chain uses TRBV29-1 and TRBJ2-1; TRBD2 is a possible D gene (5 bases). The CDR3 spans 14 residues. Trimming shortened V by 4 bases and J by 2 bases, and 12 bases separated the two germline ends. Germline V gives CDR1 SQVTM, CDR2 ANQGSEA. The CDR3 coding sequence is TGCAGCGTTGGTCCCAGCGGAGCCTACAATGAGCAGTTCTTC. This codes for CSVGPSGAYNEQFF.